This passage covers 27 T cell receptor beta chains from one sample sequenced in a study of cytomegalovirus exposure and HLA in healthy donors. The PCR employed 60 Vbeta primers together with 13 Jbeta primers. Clones were sequenced by immunoSEQ multiplex PCR, and TCRdb holds only the in-frame ones, with some missing. Seen here are about 160,000 clones, over 75% observed once, and the top ten hold approximately 2.1%. The sequenced sample was PBMCs. The origin of the receptors is a woman aged 18-29 years in good health and CMV-seronegative.

This clone was observed a single time. This sequence joins TRBV7-6 and TRBJ2-1; D possibly corresponds to TRBD2 (6 bases). The CDR3 loop spans 15 amino acids. Germline CDR1 SGHVS, CDR2 FNYEAQ. V lost 4 bases to trimming and J lost 7 bases, with 17 bases between them. Here the CDR3 DNA reads TGTGCCAGCAGCTACCGCGCGGGACCGGGAAATGAGCAGTTCTTC. This codes for CASSYRAGPGNEQFF.

This clone was recorded only once. The chain joins TRBV7-2 to TRBJ2-7; tentatively, D is TRBD2 (6 bases). Germline V gene sequence: CDR1 SGHTA, CDR2 FQGNSA. This CDR3 is 14 amino acids long. The V gene lost 7 bases and the J gene lost 2 bases, with 15 bases spanning the gap. The CDR3 sequence is CASTPGLQTYEQYF. The CDR3 DNA is TGTGCCAGCACCCCGGGACTGCAAACCTACGAGCAGTACTTC.

This chain links TRBV5-6 with TRBJ2-2; tentative D call: TRBD2 (6 bases). V dropped 1 base and J dropped 10 bases, with 11 bases sitting between them. Germline V CDR1 and CDR2: SGHDT, YYEEEE. CDR3 length: 13 amino acids. The CDR3, as DNA: TGTGCCAGCAGCTTGTCGGGGGTAGAGGAGCTGTTTTTT. This translates into CASSLSGVEELFF.

The chain joins TRBV10-1 to TRBJ1-1, with TRBD1 matching over 10 bases. The V gene end was trimmed by 0 bases and the J gene end by 3 bases; junction bases not matched to a gene: 1. CDR3 length: 15 residues. Germline V gene lookup returns CDR1 WNHNN and CDR2 SYGVQD (reference sequence). CDR3 DNA sequence: TGCGCCAGCAGTGAGTCCGGGACAGGGGACACTGAAGCTTTCTTT. As protein: CASSESGTGDTEAFF.

This clone was counted a single time. Other DNA variants within this sample encode the same CDR3. The V call is TRBV2, the J call TRBJ2-2; TRBD2 matches at 10 bases. CDR1 is SNHLY, CDR2 FYNNEI, per germline. Trimming at V came to 2 bases and at J to 5 bases, leaving 2 bases not matched to a gene. The CDR3 is 15 amino acids. The CDR3 nucleotides read TGTGCCAGCAGTGAACTAGCGGGAGTGACCGGGGAGCTGTTTTTT. Its protein product is CASSELAGVTGELFF.

V is TRBV4-2 and J is TRBJ2-2; TRBD1 matches at 10 bases. This CDR3 has 15 residues. Trimming cost V 6 bases and J 6 bases; bases outside gene matches: 7. Germline V gene data show CDR1 as LGHNA and CDR2 as YNFKEQ. The CDR3 region has the DNA TGTGCCAGCAGAAGGGGGACAGGGGACGCCGGGGAGCTGTTTTTT. This encodes CASRRGTGDAGELFF.

J is TRBJ1-4 and V is TRBV2; 7 bases align to TRBD1. Losses at the gene ends were 6 bases for V and 4 bases for J; bases not matched to a gene: 14. There are 17 residues in the CDR3. In germline, CDR1 is SNHLY, CDR2 FYNNEI. CDR3 region: CASSRPRTGPDNEKLFF. The CDR3 DNA reads TGTGCCAGCAGCCGCCCCCGGACAGGTCCCGATAATGAAAAACTGTTTTTT.

This clone has a handful of counts. The rearrangement joins TRBV7-3 to TRBJ2-2; TRBD1 matches 9 bases. This CDR3 has 15 amino acids. From germline, CDR1 is SGHTA and CDR2 FQGTGA. V shed 4 bases and J 5 bases; nucleotides not matched to a gene: 5. DNA of the CDR3: TGTGCCAGCAGCTCCTCGACAGGGGGGACCGGGGAGCTGTTTTTT. The encoded protein is CASSSSTGGTGELFF.

The chain uses TRBV6-1 and TRBJ2-5, with a weak D call TRBD1 (6 bases). The CDR3 contains 17 residues. V was shortened by 0 bases and J by 2 bases, with 16 bases between the two germline ends. Germline V CDR1 and CDR2: MNHNS, SASEGT. The CDR3, as DNA: TGTGCCAGCAGTGAAGCTACTGCCTGGACAGAACAAGAGACCCAGTACTTC. Its translation is CASSEATAWTEQETQYF.

This clone appeared a single time. This chain uses TRBV28 with TRBJ2-3; D might be TRBD1 (8 bases). Trimming cost V 4 bases and J 1 base, with 12 bases left between them. This CDR3 has 15 amino acids. The germline V gene has CDR1 MDHEN and CDR2 SYDVKM. DNA for the CDR3: TGTGCCAGCAGTTGGACAGGGAGGGGCACAGATACGCAGTATTTT. Translation gives CASSWTGRGTDTQYF.

The rearrangement links TRBV5-6 to TRBJ2-1; TRBD2 matches 7 bases. The CDR3 contains 18 residues. V dropped 4 bases and J dropped 0; count of bases not matched to a gene: 13. Germline V gene sequence: CDR1 SGHDT, CDR2 YYEEEE. CDR3 loop: CASSAKRRRDYSYNEQFF. Written as DNA, the CDR3 is TGTGCCAGCAGCGCAAAACGACGGCGGGACTACTCCTACAATGAGCAGTTCTTC.

The gene calls are TRBV6-1 and TRBJ2-1; 12 bases are shared with TRBD2. In germline, CDR1 is MNHNS, CDR2 SASEGT. The CDR3 runs 15 residues. V dropped 7 bases and J dropped 7; count of bases not matched to a gene: 8. The CDR3 here is CASTGGLAGRNEQFF. CDR3 DNA sequence: TGTGCCAGCACCGGTGGACTAGCGGGGAGGAATGAGCAGTTCTTC.

The rearrangement uses TRBV7-9 and TRBJ2-7; 11 bases line up with TRBD2. The V gene end was trimmed by 1 base and the J gene end by 2 bases; junction bases not matched to a gene: 7. CDR3 length: 17 residues. Germline CDR1 and CDR2: SEHNR and FQNEAQ (reference sequence). CDR3 nucleotide sequence: TGTGCCAGCAGCTTAGTGCCTAGCGGGGGGCAGACCTACGAGCAGTACTTC. Translated: CASSLVPSGGQTYEQYF.

V usage is TRBV23-1 and J usage is TRBJ1-2, with D perhaps TRBD1 (5 bases). TRBV23-1 is an ORF, with its function uncertain. This CDR3 is 15 amino acids long. V was cut by 4 bases and J by 3 bases, with 15 bases left in between. In DNA form, the CDR3 reads TGCGCCAGCAGTCCCGGGACTCCCCGGCACTATGGCTACACCTTC. Translating it yields CASSPGTPRHYGYTF.

The CDR3 reads CASRSGSTDTQYF. CDR3 DNA: TGTGCCAGCAGAAGCGGGAGCACAGATACGCAGTATTTT. The chain has TRBV6-6 and TRBJ2-3; TRBD2 is a possible D gene (6 bases). CDR1 is MNHNY and CDR2 is SVGAGI in the germline V gene (reference sequence). V lost 6 bases to trimming and J lost 0 bases, with 7 bases between them. CDR3 size: 13 residues.

This clone showed up just once. The chain couples TRBV28 to TRBJ2-5, with 9 positions matching TRBD1. The V segment lost 4 bases and the J segment 3 bases; nucleotides outside the gene matches: 6. The CDR3 contains 15 residues. The germline V gene encodes CDR1 MDHEN and CDR2 SYDVKM. DNA for the CDR3: TGTGCCAGCAGTTCCCCCGGGACAGGGAAAGAGACCCAGTACTTC. It translates to CASSSPGTGKETQYF.

The chain joins TRBV13 to TRBJ2-7, with D possibly matching TRBD1 (5 bases). The CDR3 is 14 amino acids. The germline V gene encodes CDR1 PRHDT and CDR2 FYEKMQ (reference sequence). Trimming cost V 5 bases and J 0 bases, with 11 bases left between them. CDR3 region: CASSHRQSSYEQYF. For the CDR3, the DNA is TGTGCCAGCAGCCATCGACAGAGCTCCTACGAGCAGTACTTC.

V is TRBV29-1 and J is TRBJ2-5, with 9 bases aligning to TRBD1. CDR1 is SQVTM, CDR2 ANQGSEA, per germline. Trimming cost V 4 bases and J 5 bases; bases outside gene matches: 11. The CDR3 runs to 15 residues. The CDR3 spells CSVVPPGQGWETQYF. The CDR3 DNA follows: TGCAGCGTTGTCCCACCGGGACAGGGTTGGGAGACCCAGTACTTC. Full variable domain (missing parts from reference TRBV29-1 and TRBJ2-5): SAVISQKPSRDICQRGTSLTIQCQVDSQVTMMFWYRQQPGQSLTLIATANQGSEATYESGFVIDKFPISRPNLTFSTLTVSNMSPEDSSIYLCSVVPPGQGWETQYFGPGTRLLVL.

The rearrangement links TRBV29-1 to TRBJ2-2, with D hard to call. V lost 3 bases, J lost 1 base, and 6 bases lay in between. The CDR3 is made up of 13 amino acids. Looked up from germline, CDR1 is SQVTM and CDR2 is ANQGSEA. The CDR3 coding sequence is TGCAGCGTTGAGAGATTGAACACCGGGGAGCTGTTTTTT. It is translated as CSVERLNTGELFF.

This chain's CDR3 is CASSLADYSYEQYF. The CDR3 region has the DNA TGCGCCAGCAGCTTGGCCGACTATTCCTACGAGCAGTACTTC. The V and J genes are TRBV5-1 and TRBJ2-5, with D perhaps TRBD2 (5 bases). The assigned J gene may be wrong: the sequence end matches TRBJ2-7 better. CDR1 SGHRS and CDR2 YFSETQ come from the germline V gene. The CDR3 is made up of 14 amino acids.

This rearrangement joins TRBV4-1 to TRBJ1-2, with 9 nucleotides matching TRBD1. The ends lost 4 bases at V and 5 bases at J; junction bases unmatched: 8. In germline, CDR1 is MGHRA, CDR2 YSYEKL. The CDR3 has 15 amino acids. CDR3 in amino acids: CASSPAGQGAYGYTF. CDR3 bases: TGCGCCAGCAGCCCAGCGGGACAGGGAGCATATGGCTACACCTTC.

The chain combines TRBV6-1 with TRBJ1-2, with 8 bases aligning to TRBD1. This CDR3 contains 13 residues. Germline-derived CDR1 and CDR2 are MNHNS and SASEGT. The ends lost 5 bases at V and 2 bases at J; junction bases unmatched: 1. The CDR3 reads CASSHRGNYGYTF. The DNA of the CDR3 is TGTGCCAGCAGTCACAGGGGGAACTATGGCTACACCTTC.

The rearrangement uses TRBV7-3 and TRBJ1-1; TRBD1 agrees at 7 bases. The junction had 7 bases not matched to a gene; V was cut back by 4 bases and J by 11 bases. This CDR3 has 12 amino acids. Germline V CDR1 and CDR2: SGHTA, FQGTGA. The CDR3 coding sequence is TGTGCCAGCAGCTCGGATACAGGGGCGGCTTTCTTT. Protein: CASSSDTGAAFF.

The CDR3 loop is CASSQKGQGNYGYTF. CDR3 nucleotide sequence: TGCGCCAGCAGCCAAAAGGGACAGGGAAACTATGGCTACACCTTC. V is TRBV4-1 and J is TRBJ1-2, with TRBD1 matching 9 bases. J gave up 2 bases and V 2 bases, and 3 bases lay outside the gene matches. The germline CDR1 and CDR2 sequences are MGHRA and YSYEKL. The CDR3 is 15 residues long.

This sequence joins TRBV5-6 and TRBJ2-7, with 8 bases matching TRBD2. The germline V gene has CDR1 SGHDT and CDR2 YYEEEE. V shed 6 bases, J shed 0 bases, and the junction held 11 bases outside the gene matches. The length of the CDR3 is 16 residues. This CDR3 reads CASTLGGGGHSYEQYF. The DNA of the CDR3 is TGTGCCAGCACTCTGGGGGGCGGGGGGCACTCCTACGAGCAGTACTTC.

The J gene is TRBJ2-3, the V gene TRBV7-3; TRBD2 might be the D (5 bases). The CDR3 extends over 13 amino acids. Germline V gene lookup returns CDR1 SGHTA and CDR2 FQGTGA. V gave up 5 bases and J gave up 0 bases, with 6 bases separating them. The CDR3 is CASSRTSTDTQYF. Written as DNA, the CDR3 is TGTGCCAGCAGCCGGACTAGCACAGATACGCAGTATTTT.

This chain connects TRBV6-5 to TRBJ1-2; TRBD1 is a possible D gene (6 bases). The CDR3 runs 13 residues. Trimming removed 5 bases at V and 3 bases at J, with 10 bases between. Germline loops: CDR1 MNHEY, CDR2 SVGAGI. CDR3 DNA: TGTGCCAGCAGTCCCGGACAGCACTATGGCTACACCTTC. Translating it yields CASSPGQHYGYTF.